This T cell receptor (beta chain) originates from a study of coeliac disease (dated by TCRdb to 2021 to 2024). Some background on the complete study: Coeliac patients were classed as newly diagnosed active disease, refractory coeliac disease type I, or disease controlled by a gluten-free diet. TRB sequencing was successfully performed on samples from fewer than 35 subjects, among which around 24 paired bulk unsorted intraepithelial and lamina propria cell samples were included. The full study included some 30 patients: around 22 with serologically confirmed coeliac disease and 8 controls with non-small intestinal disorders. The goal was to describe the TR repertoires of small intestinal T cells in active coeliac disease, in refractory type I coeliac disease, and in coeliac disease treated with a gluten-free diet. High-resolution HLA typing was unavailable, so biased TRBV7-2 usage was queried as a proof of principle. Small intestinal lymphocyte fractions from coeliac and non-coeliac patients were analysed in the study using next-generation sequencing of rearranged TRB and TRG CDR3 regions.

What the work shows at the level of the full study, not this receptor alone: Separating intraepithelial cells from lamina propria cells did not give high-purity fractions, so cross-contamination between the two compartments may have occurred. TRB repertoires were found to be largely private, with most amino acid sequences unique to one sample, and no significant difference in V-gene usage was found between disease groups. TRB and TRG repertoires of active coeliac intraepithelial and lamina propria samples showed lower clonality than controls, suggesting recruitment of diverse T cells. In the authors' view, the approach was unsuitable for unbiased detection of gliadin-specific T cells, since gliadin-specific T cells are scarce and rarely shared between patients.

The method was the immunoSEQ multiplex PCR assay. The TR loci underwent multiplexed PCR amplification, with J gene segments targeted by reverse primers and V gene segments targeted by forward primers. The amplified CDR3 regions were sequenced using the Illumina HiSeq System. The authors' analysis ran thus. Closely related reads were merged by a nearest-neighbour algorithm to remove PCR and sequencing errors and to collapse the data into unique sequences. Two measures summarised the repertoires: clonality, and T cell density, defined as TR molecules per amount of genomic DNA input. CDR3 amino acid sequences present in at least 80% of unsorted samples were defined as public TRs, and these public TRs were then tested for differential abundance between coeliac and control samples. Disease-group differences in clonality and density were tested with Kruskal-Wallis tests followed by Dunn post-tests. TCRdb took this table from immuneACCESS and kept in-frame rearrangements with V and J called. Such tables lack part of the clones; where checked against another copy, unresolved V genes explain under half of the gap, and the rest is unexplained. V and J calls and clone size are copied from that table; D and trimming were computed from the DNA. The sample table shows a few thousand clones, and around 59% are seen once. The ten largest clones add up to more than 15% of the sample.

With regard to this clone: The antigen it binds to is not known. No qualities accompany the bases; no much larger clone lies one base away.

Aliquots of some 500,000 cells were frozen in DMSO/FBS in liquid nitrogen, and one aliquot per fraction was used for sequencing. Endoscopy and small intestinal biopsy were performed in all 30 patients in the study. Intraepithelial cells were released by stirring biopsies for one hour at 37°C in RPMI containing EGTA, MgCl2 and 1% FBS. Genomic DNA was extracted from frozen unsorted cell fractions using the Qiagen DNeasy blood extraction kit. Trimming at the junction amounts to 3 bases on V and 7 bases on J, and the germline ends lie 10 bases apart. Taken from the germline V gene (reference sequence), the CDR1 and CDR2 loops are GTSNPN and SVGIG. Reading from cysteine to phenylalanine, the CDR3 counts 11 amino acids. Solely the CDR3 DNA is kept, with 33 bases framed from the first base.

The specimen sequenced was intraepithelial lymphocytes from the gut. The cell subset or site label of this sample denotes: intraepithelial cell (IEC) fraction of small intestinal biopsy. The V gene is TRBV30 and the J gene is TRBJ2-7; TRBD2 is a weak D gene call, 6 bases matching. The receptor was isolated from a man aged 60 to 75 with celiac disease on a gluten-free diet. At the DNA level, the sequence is TGTGCCTGGAGGGAGGGGAGAGAGCAGTACTTC. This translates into CAWREGREQYF.